The present T cell receptor beta chain was sequenced within a study of OX40 agonist ivuxolimab in advanced cancers. The repertoire was sequenced with immunoSEQ multiplex PCR; TCRdb's copy has only in-frame clones and lacks some. The data show about 41,000 clones, around 88% seen once. The ends were cut back, 3 bases at V and 7 bases at J, with 13 bases in the middle. CDR3 length: 14 amino acids. Germline V gives CDR1 SEHNR, CDR2 FQNEAQ (reference sequence). To note about this clone: Its antigen is as yet unknown.

General observations from the study: The authors did not determine the antigen specificity of the expanded peripheral T cells. In CD8+ T cells, expanded clones were on average more numerous than in CD4+.

Sequenced material: CD4+ or CD8+ T cells sorted from blood, taken in a trial of the OX40 agonist ivuxolimab. The origin of this receptor is an adult with an advanced solid tumor such as melanoma, head and neck, liver or kidney cancer. The chain employs TRBV7-9 and TRBJ1-5; weak D call: TRBD1 (6 bases). The CDR3 DNA reads as TGTGCCAGCAGCTTGAGTACAGGGAACCAGCCCCAGCATTTT. Protein product: CASSLSTGNQPQHF. The whole variable domain, filled in from reference TRBV7-9 and TRBJ1-5, reads DTGVSQNPRHKITKRGQNVTFRCDPISEHNRLYWYRQTLGQGPEFLTYFQNEAQLEKSRLLSDRFSAERPKGSFSTLEIQRTEQGDSAMYLCASSLSTGNQPQHFGDGTRLSIL.